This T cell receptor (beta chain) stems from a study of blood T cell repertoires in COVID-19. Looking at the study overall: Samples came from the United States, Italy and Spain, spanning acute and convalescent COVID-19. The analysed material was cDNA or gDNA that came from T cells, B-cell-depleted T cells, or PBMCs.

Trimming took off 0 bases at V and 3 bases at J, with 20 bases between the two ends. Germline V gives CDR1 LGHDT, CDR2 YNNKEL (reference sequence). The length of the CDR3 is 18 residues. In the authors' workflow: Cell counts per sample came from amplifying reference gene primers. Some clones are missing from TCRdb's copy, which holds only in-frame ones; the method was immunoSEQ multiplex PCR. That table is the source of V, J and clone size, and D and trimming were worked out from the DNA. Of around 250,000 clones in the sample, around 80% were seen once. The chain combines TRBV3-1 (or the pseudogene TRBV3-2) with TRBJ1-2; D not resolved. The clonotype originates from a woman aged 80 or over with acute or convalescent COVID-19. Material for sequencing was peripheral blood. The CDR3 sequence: CASSQETSSTRLDYGYTF. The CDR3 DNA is TGTGCCAGCAGCCAAGAAACAAGCTCGACACGGCTTGACTATGGCTACACCTTC.